The TCR beta chain described here comes from a study of radiotherapy plus CTLA-4 blockade in lung cancer. Overall study context: Across the patients, objective responses occurred in more than 15%, and disease control in roughly 30%.

Only in-frame clones appear in the TCRdb table, and some are missing; sequencing was by immunoSEQ multiplex PCR. This sample has 110,000 or so clones; about four fifths occur once, and the top ten carry around 4.8%. Germline V CDR1 and CDR2: SGHRS, YFSETQ. This CDR3 spans 12 amino acids. For this clone: Its antigen is unknown.

General study findings and limits: Among blood TCR repertoires after radiotherapy plus ipilimumab, tumor-derived clones expanded.

Chemo-refractory metastatic non-small-cell lung cancer patients underwent focal radiation alongside CTLA-4 blockade with ipilimumab. This chain links TRBV5-1 with TRBJ2-5; no definite D call. The J call may be wrong; the DNA end is better matched by TRBJ2-7. Sequences were derived from peripheral blood, sampled from a patient treated with radiotherapy plus ipilimumab. The sequence was obtained from a human donor with non-small cell lung cancer who had a partial response to radiotherapy plus ipilimumab. Here the CDR3 DNA reads TGCGCCAGCAGCTTGACGGTCTACGAGCAGTACTTC. Translated, it gives CASSLTVYEQYF.